The source of this T cell receptor beta chain is a study of T cells in Graves' hyperthyroidism and ophthalmopathy. Overall study: Staff took peripheral blood when the initial diagnosis was made, before any treatment began. Points from the study as a whole: Most expanded thyroid clonotypes above 0.001 also appeared in blood.

The TCR beta CDR3 regions underwent amplification using RNA transcripts as the source. An initial round of RT-PCR targeting the TCR CDR3 relied on the HTBI primer set. TCRdb re-derived calls from the multiplex PCR reads in MiXCR, one entry per CDR3 protein. The sample records 500,000 to 650,000 distinct CDR3 sequences, about 15% being singletons. This clonotype was observed many times. What it binds is not known. V lost 3 bases and J lost 6; bases outside the gene matches: 6. The germline gives CDR1 DFQATT, CDR2 SNEGSKA (reference sequence). CDR3 length equals 14 residues. Material: blood. This receptor was taken from a woman in her 50s with Graves' ophthalmopathy. The chain is built from TRBV20-1 and TRBJ2-1, with 9 bases fitting TRBD2. CDR3 DNA sequence: TGCAGTGCTAGCAGGTCTAGCGGGACCAATGAGCAGTTCTTC. This codes for CSASRSSGTNEQFF.